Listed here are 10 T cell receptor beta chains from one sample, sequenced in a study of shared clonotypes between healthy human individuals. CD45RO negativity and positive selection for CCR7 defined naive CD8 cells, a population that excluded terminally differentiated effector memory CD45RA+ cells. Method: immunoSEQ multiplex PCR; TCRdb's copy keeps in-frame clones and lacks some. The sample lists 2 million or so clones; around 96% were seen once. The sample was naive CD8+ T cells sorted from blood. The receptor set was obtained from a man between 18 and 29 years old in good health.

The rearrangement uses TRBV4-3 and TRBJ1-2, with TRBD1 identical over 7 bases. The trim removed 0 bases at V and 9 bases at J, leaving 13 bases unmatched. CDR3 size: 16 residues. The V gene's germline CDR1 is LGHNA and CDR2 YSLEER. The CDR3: CASSQDHAGGKSSYTF. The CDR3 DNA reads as TGCGCCAGCAGCCAAGATCATGCAGGGGGAAAGTCGAGCTACACCTTC.

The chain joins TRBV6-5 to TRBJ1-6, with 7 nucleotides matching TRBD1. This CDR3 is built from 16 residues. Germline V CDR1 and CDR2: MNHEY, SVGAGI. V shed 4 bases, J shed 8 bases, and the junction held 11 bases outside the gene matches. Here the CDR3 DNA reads TGTGCCAGCAGTTTGGGAGGGGGCCGAACCGATTCACCCCTCCACTTT. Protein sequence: CASSLGGGRTDSPLHF.

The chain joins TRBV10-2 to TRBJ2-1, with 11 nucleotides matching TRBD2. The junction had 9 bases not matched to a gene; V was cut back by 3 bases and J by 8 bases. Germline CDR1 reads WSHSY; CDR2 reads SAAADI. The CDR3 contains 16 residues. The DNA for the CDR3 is TGCGCCAGCAGTGAAGAGGTTAGCGGGGGGGCCCATGAGCAGTTCTTC. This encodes CASSEEVSGGAHEQFF.

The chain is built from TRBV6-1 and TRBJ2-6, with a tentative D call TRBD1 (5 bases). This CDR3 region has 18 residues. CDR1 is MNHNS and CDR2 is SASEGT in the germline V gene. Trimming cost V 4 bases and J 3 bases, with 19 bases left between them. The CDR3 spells CASSGLGREYFGANVLTF. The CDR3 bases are TGTGCCAGCAGTGGGTTGGGCAGGGAATACTTTGGGGCCAACGTCCTGACTTTC.

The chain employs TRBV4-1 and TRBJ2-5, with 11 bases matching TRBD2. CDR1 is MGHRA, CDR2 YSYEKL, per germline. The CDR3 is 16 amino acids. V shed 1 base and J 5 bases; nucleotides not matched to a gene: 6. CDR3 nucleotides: TGCGCCAGCAGCCAAGTCGGTAGCGGGGGGGTGGAGACCCAGTACTTC. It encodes CASSQVGSGGVETQYF.

The CDR3 region has the DNA TGTGCCAGCAGCAAAGCTAGGGGAAACACTGAAGCTTTCTTT. Protein product: CASSKARGNTEAFF. The chain combines TRBV21-1 with TRBJ1-1; no check of the table's D call, TRBD1, against the DNA was made. TRBV21-1 is classified as a pseudogene. CDR3 size: 14 residues.

The DNA of the CDR3 is TGCGCCAGCAGCTTGACAGGGCCGGACTCTGAAGCTTTCTTT. This gives the protein CASSLTGPDSEAFF. The rearrangement uses TRBV5-1 and TRBJ1-1; possible D gene TRBD1, 6 bases. The CDR3 length is 14 residues. With 1 base removed from V and 6 bases from J, the gap between germline ends came to 13 bases. Per the germline V gene, CDR1 is SGHRS and CDR2 is YFSETQ. The whole variable domain, filled in from reference TRBV5-1 and TRBJ1-1, reads KAGVTQTPRYLIKTRGQQVTLSCSPISGHRSVSWYQQTPGQGLQFLFEYFSETQRNKGNFPGRFSGRQFSNSRSEMNVSTLELGDSALYLCASSLTGPDSEAFFGQGTRLTVV.

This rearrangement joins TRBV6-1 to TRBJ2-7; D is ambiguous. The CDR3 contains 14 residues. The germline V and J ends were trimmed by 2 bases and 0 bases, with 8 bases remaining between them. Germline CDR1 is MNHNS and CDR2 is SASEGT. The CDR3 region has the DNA TGTGCCAGCAGTGAACCTTGGAGCTCCTACGAGCAGTACTTC. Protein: CASSEPWSSYEQYF.

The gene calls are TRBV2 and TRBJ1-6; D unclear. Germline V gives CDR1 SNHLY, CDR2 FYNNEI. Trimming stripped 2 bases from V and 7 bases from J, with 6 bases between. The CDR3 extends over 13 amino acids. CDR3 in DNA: TGTGCCAGCAGTGAAACGGGGAATTCACCCCTCCACTTT. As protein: CASSETGNSPLHF.

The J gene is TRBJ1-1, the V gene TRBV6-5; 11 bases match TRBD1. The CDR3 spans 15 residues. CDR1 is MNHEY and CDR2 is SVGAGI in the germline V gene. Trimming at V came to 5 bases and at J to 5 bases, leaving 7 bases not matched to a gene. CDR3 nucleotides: TGTGCCAGCAGTACCCCGGGACAGGGGGAGACTGAAGCTTTCTTT. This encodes CASSTPGQGETEAFF.